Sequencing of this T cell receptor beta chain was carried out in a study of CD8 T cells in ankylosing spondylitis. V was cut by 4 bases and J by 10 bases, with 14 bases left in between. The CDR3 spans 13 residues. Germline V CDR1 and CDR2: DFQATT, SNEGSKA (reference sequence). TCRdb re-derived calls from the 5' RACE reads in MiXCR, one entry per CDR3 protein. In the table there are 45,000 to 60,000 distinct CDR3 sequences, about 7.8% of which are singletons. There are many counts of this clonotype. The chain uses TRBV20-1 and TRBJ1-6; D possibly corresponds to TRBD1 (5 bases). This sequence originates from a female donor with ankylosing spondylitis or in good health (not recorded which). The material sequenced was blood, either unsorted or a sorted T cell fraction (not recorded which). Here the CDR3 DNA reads TGCAGTGCTAAGGTTGAGGGACTATCACCCCTCCACTTT. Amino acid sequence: CSAKVEGLSPLHF.